The 26 T cell receptor beta chains reported below all come from one sample, sequenced in a study of T cell repertoires in cytomegalovirus infection. Their cognate antigens are unknown. TCRdb ran MiXCR on the reads and lists one entry per CDR3 protein. Of about 89,000 distinct CDR3 sequences listed, approximately 30% are singletons. Source: CD8+ T cells from cultured PBMCs, taken from culture after CMV antigen stimulation. These receptors were collected from a human donor in good health (CMV status not recorded). Some clones in this sample may be carry-over from other donors' samples.

The chain recombines TRBV19 with TRBJ1-1; no clear D gene. This CDR3 contains 14 residues. Trimming left V 7 bases short and J 1 base short, with 13 bases between. Looked up from germline, CDR1 is LNHDA and CDR2 is SQIVND (reference sequence). CDR3 nucleotides: TGTGCCAGTACCCCCGGAGGATGGAACACTGAAGCTTTCTTT. It translates to CASTPGGWNTEAFF. Full variable domain (missing parts from reference TRBV19 and TRBJ1-1): DGGITQSPKYLFRKEGQNVTLSCEQNLNHDAMYWYRQDPGQGLRLIYYSQIVNDFQKGDIAEGYSVSREKKESFPLTVTSAQKNPTAFYLCASTPGGWNTEAFFGQGTRLTVV.

J is TRBJ1-1 and V is TRBV7-6; D unclear. V lost 3 bases and J 1 base, leaving 12 bases between the germline ends. The CDR3 is 15 amino acids. Germline V gene data show CDR1 as SGHVS and CDR2 as FNYEAQ. CDR3 amino acids: CASSFSRGGNTEAFF. The CDR3 coding sequence is TGTGCCAGCAGCTTTTCTCGCGGTGGGAACACTGAAGCTTTCTTT.

This clonotype appeared a few times. This sequence joins TRBV7-6 and TRBJ2-7; D is perhaps TRBD1 or TRBD2 (5 bases each). The V and J ends lost 5 bases and 1 base respectively, with 15 bases between them. The CDR3 runs 15 residues. Germline CDR1 reads SGHVS; CDR2 reads FNYEAQ. The chain's CDR3 is CASSRYRDQSYEQYF. The CDR3 DNA sequence: TGTGCCAGCAGCCGATACCGGGACCAATCCTACGAGCAGTACTTC.

This sequence joins TRBV19 and TRBJ1-3; TRBD1 matches 9 bases. The CDR3 totals 17 residues. The germline CDR1 and CDR2 sequences are LNHDA and SQIVND (reference sequence). J lost 0 bases, V lost 5 bases, and 8 bases had no gene match. This CDR3 reads CASSVTPGQGSGNTIYF. DNA of the CDR3: TGTGCCAGTAGTGTTACACCGGGACAGGGCTCTGGAAACACCATATATTTT.

At least ten counts were recorded for this clonotype. The genes are TRBV10-3 and TRBJ2-3; 7 bases match TRBD2. Trimming took 4 bases from V and 3 from J; bases not matched to a gene: 16. CDR3 length equals 18 residues. Germline V CDR1 and CDR2: ENHRY, SYGVKD. The CDR3 nucleotides are TGTGCCATCAGTGGCCCTGGGAGCGGGGCGGTTTTGACAGATACGCAGTATTTT. It specifies CAISGPGSGAVLTDTQYF.

This clonotype was picked up many times. The chain links TRBV27 to TRBJ2-7; either TRBD1 or TRBD2 may fit D (5 bases each). Germline V gene data show CDR1 as MNHEY and CDR2 as SMNVEV (reference sequence). The CDR3 contains 15 residues. Trimming stripped 4 bases from V and 0 bases from J, with 13 bases between. The CDR3 DNA reads as TGTGCCAGCAGTTATCGGGGCGCGAGCTCCTACGAGCAGTACTTC. This sequence encodes CASSYRGASSYEQYF.

The sample holds many counts of this clonotype. This sequence joins TRBV7-8 and TRBJ1-6, with 8 bases that match TRBD1. The junction had 4 bases not matched to a gene; V was cut back by 0 bases and J by 0 bases. The CDR3 consists of 18 residues. CDR1 and CDR2 from the germline V gene are SGHVS and FQNEAQ. In nucleotides, the CDR3 is TGTGCCAGCAGCTTAGCGAGACAGGGGAGCTCCTATAATTCACCCCTCCACTTT. This sequence encodes CASSLARQGSSYNSPLHF.

This clonotype was seen more than once but under ten times. The rearrangement uses TRBV19 and TRBJ2-7, with D maybe TRBD1 (5 bases). Germline values: CDR1 LNHDA, CDR2 SQIVND (reference sequence). Trimming cost V 7 bases and J 2 bases, with 18 bases left between them. This CDR3 contains 15 residues. The chain's CDR3 is CASTPSARATYEQYF. The CDR3 region has the DNA TGTGCCAGTACCCCCTCCGCCAGGGCCACCTACGAGCAGTACTTC.

The chain links TRBV14 to TRBJ1-2; TRBD1 might be the D (6 bases). V was shortened by 1 base and J by 4 bases, with 13 bases between the two germline ends. The V gene's germline CDR1 is SGHDN and CDR2 FVKESK. The CDR3 has 15 residues. The CDR3 DNA reads TGTGCCAGCAGCCAAGGTTTCGGAGGGGGCTATGGCTACACCTTC. It encodes CASSQGFGGGYGYTF.

This clonotype was counted ten times or more. The rearrangement uses TRBV7-8 and TRBJ1-5; D is ambiguous. Trimming removed 5 bases at V and 1 base at J, with 18 bases between. The CDR3 has 17 residues. CDR1 SGHVS and CDR2 FQNEAQ come from the germline V gene. CDR3 sequence: CASSPATGNPSNQPQHF. CDR3 nucleotides: TGTGCCAGCAGCCCCGCGACGGGCAACCCGAGCAATCAGCCCCAGCATTTT. The full variable domain, rest sourced from reference TRBV7-8 and TRBJ1-5, is GAGVSQSPRYKVAKRGQDVALRCDPISGHVSLFWYQQALGQGPEFLTYFQNEAQLDKSGLPSDRFFAERPEGSVSTLKIQRTQQEDSAVYLCASSPATGNPSNQPQHFGDGTRLSIL.

The table lists this clonotype with many counts. The rearrangement links TRBV28 to TRBJ1-5, with D possibly being TRBD1 (6 bases). Deletions cut 8 bases from V and 5 bases from J, with 13 bases between. The CDR3 totals 13 residues. Germline CDR1 is MDHEN and CDR2 is SYDVKM. CDR3 amino acids: CASSGTIHQPQHF. Written as DNA, the CDR3 is TGTGCCAGCTCCGGGACAATCCATCAGCCCCAGCATTTT.

The chain is built from TRBV12-3 or TRBV12-4 and TRBJ2-3; D remains ambiguous. V gave up 3 bases and J gave up 4 bases, with 11 bases separating them. CDR3 length: 14 residues. The CDR3 spells CASSFGLPPDTQYF. CDR3 DNA sequence: TGTGCCAGCAGTTTTGGGCTGCCCCCAGATACGCAGTATTTT.

The chain uses TRBV7-2 and TRBJ2-7, with D possibly TRBD2 on 6 matching bases. The CDR3 is 15 residues long. V was clipped by 2 bases and J by 4 bases, with 15 bases between them. The V gene's germline CDR1 is SGHTA and CDR2 FQGNSA. CDR3 amino acids: CASSLSRGTTYEQYF. The CDR3 DNA sequence: TGTGCCAGCAGCTTATCACGCGGGACGACATACGAGCAGTACTTC.

This clonotype has just a few counts. This chain connects TRBV12-3 or TRBV12-4 to TRBJ2-5; D is unclear. Trimming shortened V by 2 bases and J by 1 base, and 5 bases separated the two germline ends. This CDR3 has 13 amino acids. In DNA form, the CDR3 reads TGTGCCAGCAGTTTAAATCCCCAAGAGACCCAGTACTTC. This codes for CASSLNPQETQYF.

This clonotype is categorized as medium-sized. The chain combines TRBV29-1 with TRBJ2-2; D is tentatively TRBD1 or TRBD2 (5 bases each). The CDR3 has 15 amino acids. Germline-derived CDR1 and CDR2 are SQVTM and ANQGSEA. Between the trimmed V and J ends, which lost 1 base and 1 base, there was a span of 10 bases. The CDR3 DNA reads TGCAGCGTTGAAGGAGGGGAAGGGAACACCGGGGAGCTGTTTTTT. This encodes CSVEGGEGNTGELFF.

This clonotype showed up just a few times. The rearrangement links TRBV5-1 to TRBJ1-1; no reliable D call. From germline, CDR1 is SGHRS and CDR2 YFSETQ. Trimming took off 0 bases at V and 3 bases at J, with 6 bases between the two ends. The CDR3 runs 13 residues. CDR3 in amino acids: CASSLGRYTEAFF. The CDR3 nucleotides read TGCGCCAGCAGCTTGGGACGTTACACTGAAGCTTTCTTT.

The chain joins TRBV29-1 to TRBJ1-2, with TRBD1 matching over 12 bases. The germline CDR1 and CDR2 sequences are SQVTM and ANQGSEA. Trimming took 1 base from V and 4 from J; bases not matched to a gene: 4. The length of the CDR3 is 15 residues. CDR3 loop: CSVEGGTGGGYGYTF. CDR3 coding DNA: TGCAGCGTTGAAGGCGGGACAGGGGGCGGCTATGGCTACACCTTC.

A few counts support this clonotype. This chain uses TRBV19 with TRBJ1-5; 8 nucleotides match TRBD1. CDR3 length equals 15 residues. Trimming at V came to 5 bases and at J to 5 bases, leaving 8 bases not matched to a gene. Germline CDR1 and CDR2: LNHDA and SQIVND (reference sequence). CDR3 DNA sequence: TGTGCCAGTAGTTCCCGACAGGGGCGGGATCAGCCCCAGCATTTT. The encoded protein is CASSSRQGRDQPQHF.

This clonotype showed up many times. V gene TRBV10-3 combines with J gene TRBJ2-1, with a possible D match to TRBD1 (6 bases). Germline CDR1 reads ENHRY; CDR2 reads SYGVKD. V was cut by 4 bases and J by 7 bases, with 20 bases left in between. This CDR3 is 16 amino acids long. CDR3 residues: CAISAGHAAIENEQFF. In nucleotides, the CDR3 is TGTGCCATCAGTGCGGGACACGCCGCGATAGAGAATGAGCAGTTCTTC.

This clonotype has only a few counts. The rearrangement joins TRBV7-6 to TRBJ1-1; D gene unclear. V lost 6 bases to trimming and J lost 12 bases, with 20 bases between them. From germline, CDR1 is SGHVS and CDR2 FNYEAQ. This CDR3 region has 13 residues. CDR3 DNA sequence: TGTGCCAGCAGTTTAAACGACGGGGTCCTGCCTTTCTTT. Translation gives CASSLNDGVLPFF.

This clonotype has just a few counts. V and J are TRBV18 and TRBJ2-3, with D perhaps TRBD2 (6 bases). The CDR3 runs 13 residues. The germline gives CDR1 KGHSH, CDR2 LQKENI. The germline V and J ends were trimmed by 8 bases and 1 base, with 10 bases remaining between them. The CDR3 reads CASQRAGTDTQYF. In DNA, the CDR3 is TGTGCCAGCCAGCGGGCGGGCACAGATACGCAGTATTTT.

V gene TRBV25-1 combines with J gene TRBJ2-2; 7 bases line up with TRBD1. The CDR3 covers 14 residues. V lost 6 bases to trimming and J lost 5 bases; unmatched junction nucleotides: 6. The germline CDR1 and CDR2 sequences are MGHDK and SYGVNS. CDR3 sequence reads: CASSKGATTGELFF. The CDR3 DNA reads TGTGCCAGCAGCAAGGGGGCGACGACCGGGGAGCTGTTTTTT.

This clonotype was seen a handful of times. The chain has TRBV7-3 and TRBJ1-1, with D maybe TRBD1 (5 bases). The germline CDR1 and CDR2 sequences are SGHTA and FQGTGA. Trimming stripped 0 bases from V and 9 bases from J, with 8 bases between. The CDR3 has 12 residues. The CDR3 region has the DNA TGTGCCAGCAGCTTAACGGGGGTCCAAGCTTTCTTT. Protein product: CASSLTGVQAFF.

The chain is built from TRBV29-1 and TRBJ1-1, with D unresolved. Germline CDR1 SQVTM, CDR2 ANQGSEA. The CDR3 spans 10 residues. In DNA, the CDR3 is TGCAGTGCCCGGAACACTGAAGCTTTCTTT. Its translation is CSARNTEAFF.

V usage is TRBV7-9 and J usage is TRBJ2-6; 9 bases line up with TRBD1. The germline gives CDR1 SEHNR, CDR2 FQNEAQ (reference sequence). The CDR3 is made up of 19 amino acids. V was clipped by 0 bases and J by 2 bases; unmatched bases: 8. The CDR3 DNA is TGTGCCAGCAGCTTAGCGCGGACAGGGGAAGGAACTGGGGCCAACGTCCTGACTTTC. Its protein product is CASSLARTGEGTGANVLTF.

At least ten counts were recorded for this clonotype. The chain links TRBV5-5 to TRBJ1-4; 7 bases are shared with TRBD1. The CDR3 contains 16 residues. V lost 0 bases, J lost 5 bases, and 7 bases stayed unmatched. The germline V gene has CDR1 SGHKS and CDR2 YYEKEE (reference sequence). The CDR3 DNA is TGTGCCAGCAGCTTGGTCCCAGGGGGGCCCAATGAAAAACTGTTTTTT. The encoded protein is CASSLVPGGPNEKLFF.